This TCR beta chain was recorded in a study of identifying expanded T cells in peripheral blood. Broader study findings: Technical replicates showed around 1.3 changed clones; roughly two weeks 15 to 20; four weeks 19. Two-week clone count variance significantly increased as total template count grew.

The ends lost 3 bases at V and 7 bases at J; junction bases unmatched: 5. The germline CDR1 and CDR2 sequences are MRHNA and SNTAGT. The CDR3 sequence is 16 residues long. Collection occurred without any documented infections or immune events in donors. The table lists this clone with a few counts. Antigen unknown. Repertoires were generated with immunoSEQ multiplex PCR, while TCRdb's copy carries only in-frame clones and drops some. Among tens of thousands of clones listed, 70% to 90% were seen once. V gene TRBV6-4 combines with J gene TRBJ2-1; the match to TRBD2 covers 14 bases. Sequencing was carried out using blood. The TCR was taken from a person aged 18 to 69 in good health. CDR3 DNA sequence: TGTGCCAGCAGTGAAGCCGGGACTAGCGGGAGTAATGAGCAGTTCTTC. Translation: CASSEAGTSGSNEQFF.